The entry below describes one T cell receptor (beta chain). The antigen remains undetermined. Documented time point: cycle 4 day 1 (C4D1), after around six weeks of nivolumab. Every patient experienced relapse after autologous stem cell transplantation, and brentuximab vedotin exposure varied. Investigators isolated CD4+ T cells from thawed PBMCs through magnetic negative selection. This sample is drawn from a study of PD-1 blockade in classical Hodgkin lymphoma. About the study: Patients were given intravenous nivolumab, 3 mg/kg, every 2 weeks.

The ends were cut back, 8 bases at V and 5 bases at J, with 8 bases in the middle. The CDR3 length is 11 residues. Germline-derived CDR1 and CDR2 are MNHEY and SVGAGI. Findings and caveats of the study: Prior to therapy, complete responders displayed diversity much like that of newly diagnosed patients. CD4+ TCR diversity rose significantly by C4D1, and CD8+ TCR diversity did not. Factors driving the repertoire differences, possibly disease activity or prior therapy, remain undefined.

Repertoires were generated with immunoSEQ multiplex PCR, while TCRdb's copy carries only in-frame clones and drops some. The sample yields more than 20,000 clones, 65% to 80% seen once. The source was CD4+ T cells from blood, collected before the fourth cycle of nivolumab. This receptor was obtained from a human donor with classical Hodgkin lymphoma. V gene TRBV6-5 combines with J gene TRBJ2-3; no firm D call. The CDR3 loop reads CASALGDTQYF. Here the CDR3 DNA reads TGTGCCAGCGCATTGGGAGATACGCAGTATTTT.